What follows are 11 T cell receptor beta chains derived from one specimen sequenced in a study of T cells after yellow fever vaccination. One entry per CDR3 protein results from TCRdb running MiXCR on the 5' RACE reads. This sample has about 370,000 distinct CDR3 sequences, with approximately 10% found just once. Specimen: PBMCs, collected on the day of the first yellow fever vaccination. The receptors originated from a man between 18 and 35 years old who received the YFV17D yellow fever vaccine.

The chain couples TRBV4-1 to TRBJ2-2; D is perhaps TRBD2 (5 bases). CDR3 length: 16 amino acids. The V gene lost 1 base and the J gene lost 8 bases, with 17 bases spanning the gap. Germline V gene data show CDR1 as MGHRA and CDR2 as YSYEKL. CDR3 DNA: TGCGCCAGCAGCCAAGTGGACTTGGTTCAGTTTGGGGAGCTGTTTTTT. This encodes CASSQVDLVQFGELFF.

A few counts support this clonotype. CDR3 sequence: CATSDPKKDRGKNTGELFF. CDR3 DNA sequence: TGTGCCACCAGTGACCCCAAAAAAGACAGGGGCAAGAACACCGGGGAGCTGTTTTTT. The chain combines TRBV24-1 with TRBJ2-2; TRBD1 agrees at 8 bases. The trim removed 4 bases at V and 1 base at J, leaving 13 bases unmatched. CDR3 length: 19 amino acids. The germline V gene encodes CDR1 KGHDR and CDR2 SFDVKD.

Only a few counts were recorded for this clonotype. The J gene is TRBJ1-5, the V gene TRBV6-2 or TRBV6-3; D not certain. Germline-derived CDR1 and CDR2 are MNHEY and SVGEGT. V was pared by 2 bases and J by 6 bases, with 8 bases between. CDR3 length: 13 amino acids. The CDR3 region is CASSYERGQPQHF. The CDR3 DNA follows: TGTGCCAGCAGTTACGAACGGGGTCAGCCCCAGCATTTT.

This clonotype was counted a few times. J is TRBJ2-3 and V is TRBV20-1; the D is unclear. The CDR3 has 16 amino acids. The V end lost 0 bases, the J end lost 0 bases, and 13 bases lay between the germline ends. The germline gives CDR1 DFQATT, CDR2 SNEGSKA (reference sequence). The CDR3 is CSARDLAAPSTDTQYF. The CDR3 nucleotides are TGCAGTGCTAGAGATCTCGCAGCGCCGAGCACAGATACGCAGTATTTT.

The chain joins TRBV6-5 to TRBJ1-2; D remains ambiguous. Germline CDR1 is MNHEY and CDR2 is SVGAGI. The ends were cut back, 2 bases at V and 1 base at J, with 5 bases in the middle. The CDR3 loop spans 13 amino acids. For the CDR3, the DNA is TGTGCCAGCAGTTACACTCTTAACTATGGCTACACCTTC. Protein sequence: CASSYTLNYGYTF.

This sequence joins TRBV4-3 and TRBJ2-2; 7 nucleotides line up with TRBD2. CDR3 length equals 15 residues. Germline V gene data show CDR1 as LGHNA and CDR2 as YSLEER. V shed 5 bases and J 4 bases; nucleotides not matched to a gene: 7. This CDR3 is CASSKGLKSTGELFF. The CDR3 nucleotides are TGCGCCAGCAGCAAGGGACTAAAATCCACCGGGGAGCTGTTTTTT.

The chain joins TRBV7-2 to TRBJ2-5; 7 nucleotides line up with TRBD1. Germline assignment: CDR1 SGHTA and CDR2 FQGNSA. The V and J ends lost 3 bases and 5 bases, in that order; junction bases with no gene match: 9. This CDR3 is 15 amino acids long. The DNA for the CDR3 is TGTGCCAGCAGCTTCTCCGGGACAGAGGGGGAGACCCAGTACTTC. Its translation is CASSFSGTEGETQYF.

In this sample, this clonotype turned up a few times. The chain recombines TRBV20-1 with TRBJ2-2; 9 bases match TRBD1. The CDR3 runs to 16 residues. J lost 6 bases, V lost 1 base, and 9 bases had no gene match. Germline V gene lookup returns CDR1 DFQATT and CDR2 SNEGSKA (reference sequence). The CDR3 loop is CSARAGWTGVSGELFF. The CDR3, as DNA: TGCAGTGCTAGAGCCGGGTGGACAGGGGTGTCCGGGGAGCTGTTTTTT.

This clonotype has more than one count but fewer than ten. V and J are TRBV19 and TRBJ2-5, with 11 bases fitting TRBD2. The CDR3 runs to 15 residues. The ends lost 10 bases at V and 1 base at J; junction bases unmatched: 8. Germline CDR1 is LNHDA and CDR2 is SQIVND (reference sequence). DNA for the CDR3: TGTGCCACCGGAATGACTAGCGGGGCCCAAGAGACCCAGTACTTC. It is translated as CATGMTSGAQETQYF.

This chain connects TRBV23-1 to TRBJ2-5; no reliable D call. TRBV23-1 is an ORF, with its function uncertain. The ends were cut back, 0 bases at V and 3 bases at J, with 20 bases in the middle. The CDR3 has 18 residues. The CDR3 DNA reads TGCGCCAGCAGTCAATCACACCCGTGCCGGGCCGCAAAAGAGACCCAGTACTTC. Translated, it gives CASSQSHPCRAAKETQYF.

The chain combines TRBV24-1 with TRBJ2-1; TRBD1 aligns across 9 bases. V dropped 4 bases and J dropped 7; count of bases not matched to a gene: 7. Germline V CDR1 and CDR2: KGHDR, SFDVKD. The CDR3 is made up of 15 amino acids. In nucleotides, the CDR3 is TGTGCCACCAGTGAAATCAGGACAGGGGTAAATGAGCAGTTCTTC. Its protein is CATSEIRTGVNEQFF.